One TCR beta chain is described in this entry. Its specificity is not known. The germline gene is not matched at one end of the junction; a read error may be the cause. The CDR3 contains 15 residues. Germline-derived CDR1 and CDR2 are MDHEN and SYDVKM. The record originates from a study of cytomegalovirus exposure and HLA in healthy donors. The overall study: A previous analysis identified 117 million unique TCR beta sequences derived from some 170 million T cells. Regarding the study as a whole: Cytomegalovirus-associated TCR beta chains were listed, numbering roughly 150. Presence/absence analyses supposed approximately even sequencing depth among donors. Reports described diagnosis of cytomegalovirus status by the classifier as highly specific and sensitive.

PCR involved 60 Vbeta and 13 Jbeta primers. Sequencing was performed with immunoSEQ multiplex PCR; in TCRdb, only in-frame clones are kept and a portion is missing. The sample contains around 160,000 clones, about four fifths of which appear only once. Sample: PBMCs. The TCR sequence derives from a male donor in good health and CMV-seropositive. The genes are TRBV28 and TRBJ2-6; D may be TRBD1 (5 bases). CDR3 sequence: CASRVSNSGANGLTF. CDR3 coding DNA: TGTGCCAGCAGGGTCAGCAATTCTGGGGCCAACGGCCTGACTTTC.